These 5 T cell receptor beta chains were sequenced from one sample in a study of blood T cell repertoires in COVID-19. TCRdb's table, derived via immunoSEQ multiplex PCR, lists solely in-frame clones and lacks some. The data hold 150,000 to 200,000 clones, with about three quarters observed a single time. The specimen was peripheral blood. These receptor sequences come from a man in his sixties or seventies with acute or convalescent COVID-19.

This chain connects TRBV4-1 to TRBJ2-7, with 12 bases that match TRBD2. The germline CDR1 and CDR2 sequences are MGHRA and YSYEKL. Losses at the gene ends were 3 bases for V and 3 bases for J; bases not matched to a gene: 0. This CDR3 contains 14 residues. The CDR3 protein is CASSQTSGSYEQYF. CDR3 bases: TGCGCCAGCAGCCAGACTAGCGGGAGCTACGAGCAGTACTTC.

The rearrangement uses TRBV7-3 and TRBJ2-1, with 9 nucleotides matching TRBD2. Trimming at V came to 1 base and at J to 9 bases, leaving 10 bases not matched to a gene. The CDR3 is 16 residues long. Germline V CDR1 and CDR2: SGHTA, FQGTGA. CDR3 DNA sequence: TGTGCCAGCAGCTTAAACGGAGCGGGAGGTCATGGTGAGCAGTTCTTC. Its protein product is CASSLNGAGGHGEQFF.

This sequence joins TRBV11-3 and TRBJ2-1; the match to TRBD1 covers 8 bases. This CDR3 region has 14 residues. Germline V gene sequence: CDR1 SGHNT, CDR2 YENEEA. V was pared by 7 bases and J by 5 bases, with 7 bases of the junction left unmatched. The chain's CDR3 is CASTTRTGHNEQFF. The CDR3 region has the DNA TGTGCCAGCACCACCCGGACAGGGCACAATGAGCAGTTCTTC.

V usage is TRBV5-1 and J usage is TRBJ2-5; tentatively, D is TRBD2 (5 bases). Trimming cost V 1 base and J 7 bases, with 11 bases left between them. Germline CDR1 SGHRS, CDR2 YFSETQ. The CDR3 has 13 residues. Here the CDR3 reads CASSLIGEGTQYF. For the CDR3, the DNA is TGCGCCAGCAGCTTGATAGGTGAGGGGACCCAGTACTTC.

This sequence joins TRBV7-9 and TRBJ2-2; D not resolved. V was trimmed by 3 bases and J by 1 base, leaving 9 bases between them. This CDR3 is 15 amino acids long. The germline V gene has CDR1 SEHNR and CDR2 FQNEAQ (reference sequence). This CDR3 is CASSFPRVNTGELFF. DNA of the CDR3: TGTGCCAGCAGCTTCCCCCGGGTGAACACCGGGGAGCTGTTTTTT.